The 30 T cell receptor beta chains below were found in one sample sequenced in a study of OX40 agonist ivuxolimab in advanced cancers. Produced via immunoSEQ multiplex PCR; TCRdb's table is partial and in-frame only. The table records some 74,000 clones, approximately 85% of them present only once. Sample: CD4+ or CD8+ T cells sorted from blood, taken in a trial of the OX40 agonist ivuxolimab. These receptors originate from an adult with an advanced solid tumor such as melanoma, head and neck, liver or kidney cancer.

The genes are TRBV6-1 and TRBJ1-1, with D possibly being TRBD1 (5 bases). This CDR3 spans 18 amino acids. Trimming removed 4 bases at V and 4 bases at J, with 25 bases between. Germline assignment: CDR1 MNHNS and CDR2 SASEGT. The CDR3 DNA is TGTGCCAGCAGTGGAGAAGGATGGGCAGGGAGGATGGGCACTGAAGCTTTCTTT. This codes for CASSGEGWAGRMGTEAFF.

This chain links TRBV27 with TRBJ1-4, with D uncertain. CDR3 length: 14 amino acids. Looked up from germline, CDR1 is MNHEY and CDR2 is SMNVEV (reference sequence). V dropped 6 bases and J dropped 3 bases, with 11 bases sitting between them. The CDR3 spells CASSRTSANEKLFF. The CDR3 coding sequence is TGTGCCAGCAGCCGGACGTCGGCTAATGAAAAACTGTTTTTT.

The genes are TRBV7-2 and TRBJ2-1; no definite D call. This CDR3 contains 12 residues. Trimming cost V 1 base and J 10 bases, with 8 bases left between them. Germline-derived CDR1 and CDR2 are SGHTA and FQGNSA. The CDR3: CASSLGWQEQFF. The CDR3 bases are TGTGCCAGCAGCTTAGGATGGCAGGAGCAGTTCTTC.

This rearrangement joins TRBV5-1 to TRBJ2-7; unclear D gene. Trimming stripped 0 bases from V and 7 bases from J, with 14 bases between. The CDR3 covers 14 residues. Germline V gene lookup returns CDR1 SGHRS and CDR2 YFSETQ. CDR3 sequence: CASSLVTSVQEQYF. CDR3 nucleotides: TGCGCCAGCAGCTTGGTAACCTCGGTTCAAGAGCAGTACTTC.

The J gene is TRBJ1-5, the V gene TRBV5-1; D ambiguous. V lost 1 base and J 7 bases, leaving 9 bases between the germline ends. The CDR3 consists of 13 residues. Germline lookup yields CDR1 SGHRS and CDR2 YFSETQ. CDR3: CASSLRGDQPQHF. CDR3 DNA sequence: TGCGCCAGCAGCTTGCGGGGTGACCAGCCCCAGCATTTT.

The chain joins TRBV7-9 to TRBJ2-1; TRBD2 agrees at 7 bases. From germline, CDR1 is SEHNR and CDR2 FQNEAQ (reference sequence). The CDR3 loop spans 15 amino acids. J was trimmed by 8 bases and V by 2 bases; bases with no gene match: 9. This CDR3 reads CASSLPGGSFDEQFF. As DNA, the CDR3 is TGTGCCAGCAGCTTACCTGGCGGGAGTTTCGATGAGCAGTTCTTC.

This chain joins TRBV30 and TRBJ2-7; 12 bases match TRBD1. The CDR3 is 12 residues long. Germline V CDR1 and CDR2: GTSNPN, SVGIG (reference sequence). V was clipped by 6 bases and J by 5 bases; unmatched bases: 2. CDR3 loop: CACGTGGHEQYF. For the CDR3, the DNA is TGTGCCTGCGGGACAGGGGGCCACGAGCAGTACTTC.

This clone was picked up a small number of times. This rearrangement joins TRBV28 to TRBJ1-5; D is possibly TRBD1 (5 bases). CDR3 length: 14 residues. Trimming cost V 6 bases and J 2 bases, with 11 bases left between them. CDR1 is MDHEN, CDR2 SYDVKM, per germline. In DNA form, the CDR3 reads TGTGCCAGCAGGGGGCTTTGGGGCAATCAGCCCCAGCATTTT. Protein sequence: CASRGLWGNQPQHF.

The chain links TRBV30 to TRBJ2-2, with D uncertain. The CDR3 covers 14 residues. V was clipped by 0 bases and J by 3 bases, with 8 bases between them. Germline values: CDR1 GTSNPN, CDR2 SVGIG (reference sequence). The CDR3 DNA reads TGTGCCTGGAGTGTAATGGCGCACACCGGGGAGCTGTTTTTT. Translated, it gives CAWSVMAHTGELFF.

This clone was detected only once. The gene calls are TRBV27 and TRBJ2-3; no clear D. V lost 3 bases and J 0 bases, leaving 7 bases between the germline ends. Germline V lookup: CDR1 MNHEY, CDR2 SMNVEV (reference sequence). This CDR3 contains 14 residues. The CDR3 protein is CASSLSSSTDTQYF. The CDR3 region has the DNA TGTGCCAGCAGTTTGTCAAGTAGCACAGATACGCAGTATTTT.

The chain uses TRBV27 and TRBJ1-2; D not certain. Trimming removed 5 bases at V and 13 bases at J, with 17 bases between. Germline V lookup: CDR1 MNHEY, CDR2 SMNVEV (reference sequence). The CDR3 covers 12 residues. The DNA of the CDR3 is TGTGCCAGCAGTACCGGCCAAGCCCTTGTCACCTTC. Its protein is CASSTGQALVTF.

The chain is built from TRBV6-1 and TRBJ2-5, with D possibly called TRBD1 or TRBD2 (5 bases each). CDR3 length: 15 residues. The V end lost 1 base, the J end lost 1 base, and 10 bases lay between the germline ends. The germline V gene has CDR1 MNHNS and CDR2 SASEGT. The CDR3 DNA reads TGTGCCAGCAGTGAAGTTAGAGGGGCCCAAGAGACCCAGTACTTC. This encodes CASSEVRGAQETQYF.

Only a few counts were recorded for this clone. The chain has TRBV29-1 and TRBJ1-4; D not certain. V was shortened by 4 bases and J by 3 bases, with 3 bases between the two germline ends. The CDR3 consists of 11 residues. In germline, CDR1 is SQVTM, CDR2 ANQGSEA. The DNA for the CDR3 is TGCAGCGTTGTATCTAATGAAAAACTGTTTTTT. Translation gives CSVVSNEKLFF.

The genes are TRBV7-2 and TRBJ2-3; 10 bases fit TRBD2. CDR3 length equals 14 residues. The ends lost 5 bases at V and 5 bases at J; junction bases unmatched: 4. Germline CDR1 SGHTA, CDR2 FQGNSA. In DNA, the CDR3 is TGTGCCAGCAGCCCCGGGACTAGCGAAGATACGCAGTATTTT. Protein product: CASSPGTSEDTQYF.

Only one count was recorded for this clone. This chain connects TRBV28 to TRBJ1-5, with no clear D. CDR3 length: 17 residues. Per germline, CDR1 MDHEN and CDR2 SYDVKM. V shed 5 bases and J shed 2 bases, with 19 bases lying between them. CDR3 sequence (DNA): TGTGCCAGCAGTCCTACCAGACCCGGAAGTGGCAATCAGCCCCAGCATTTT. Translating it yields CASSPTRPGSGNQPQHF.

V usage is TRBV28 and J usage is TRBJ2-7; 13 bases fit TRBD2. CDR3 length: 15 residues. CDR1 is MDHEN and CDR2 is SYDVKM in the germline V gene. V gave up 4 bases and J gave up 4 bases; unmatched junction bases: 4. CDR3 sequence: CASSSWTSGGYEQYF. The CDR3 DNA follows: TGTGCCAGCAGTTCCTGGACTAGCGGGGGTTACGAGCAGTACTTC.

The chain joins TRBV7-3 to TRBJ2-2; 8 bases fit TRBD2. Germline V gene lookup returns CDR1 SGHTA and CDR2 FQGTGA. V was clipped by 6 bases and J by 6 bases; unmatched bases: 6. This CDR3 has 14 amino acids. CDR3 sequence (DNA): TGTGCCAGCAGTCCTAGCGGGTTTGCCGGGGAGCTGTTTTTT. This gives the protein CASSPSGFAGELFF.

The chain joins TRBV5-4 to TRBJ1-4, with D unresolved. CDR1 and CDR2 from the germline V gene are SGHNT and YYREEE (reference sequence). The germline V and J ends were trimmed by 4 bases and 4 bases, with 8 bases remaining between them. The CDR3 has 13 residues. The CDR3 DNA follows: TGTGCCAGCAGCCTGAGCCTTAATGAAAAACTGTTTTTT. It is translated as CASSLSLNEKLFF.

In DNA form, the CDR3 reads TGCGCCAGCAGCTTTACGACAGGGACAGTTGGGGAGACCCAGTACTTC. Protein sequence: CASSFTTGTVGETQYF. This chain uses TRBV5-1 with TRBJ2-5; 7 positions agree with TRBD1. This CDR3 region has 16 residues. Germline V lookup: CDR1 SGHRS, CDR2 YFSETQ. The ends lost 2 bases at V and 5 bases at J; junction bases unmatched: 12.

The rearrangement links TRBV30 to TRBJ2-7; D is unresolved. Germline CDR1 and CDR2: GTSNPN and SVGIG (reference sequence). The germline V and J ends were trimmed by 1 base and 11 bases, with 21 bases remaining between them. The CDR3 runs 14 residues. The CDR3 DNA reads as TGTGCCTGGAGTGCCCCCGAGACTCAGTACATGAAGTACTTC. It codes for CAWSAPETQYMKYF. Full variable domain (outside the CDR3, taken from reference TRBV30 and TRBJ2-7): SQTIHQWPATLVQPVGSPLSLECTVEGTSNPNLYWYRQAAGRGLQLLFYSVGIGQISSEVPQNLSASRPQDRQFILSSKKLLLSDSGFYLCAWSAPETQYMKYFGPGTRLTVT.

Only a few counts were recorded for this clone. CDR3 region: CASSWRTDLDEQYF. The CDR3 region has the DNA TGTGCCAGCAGTTGGAGGACGGACCTTGACGAGCAGTACTTC. This rearrangement joins TRBV6-6 to TRBJ2-7; possibly TRBD2 for D (5 bases). The CDR3 extends over 14 amino acids. With 4 bases removed from V and 5 bases from J, the gap between germline ends came to 15 bases. Germline V CDR1 and CDR2: MNHNY, SVGAGI (reference sequence).

Here the CDR3 reads CASSTQGQPQHF. CDR3 in DNA: TGTGCCAGCAGTACTCAGGGCCAGCCCCAGCATTTT. V and J are TRBV6-6 and TRBJ1-5; perhaps TRBD1 as D (5 bases). V was clipped by 5 bases and J by 7 bases, with 9 bases between them. The germline V gene has CDR1 MNHNY and CDR2 SVGAGI (reference sequence). The CDR3 has 12 amino acids.

J is TRBJ2-3 and V is TRBV19; 12 bases align to TRBD2. The CDR3 totals 19 residues. Per germline, CDR1 LNHDA and CDR2 SQIVND (reference sequence). V gave up 4 bases and J gave up 6 bases; unmatched junction bases: 17. CDR3 sequence: CASSNGLAGMAPGLDTQYF. CDR3 coding DNA: TGTGCCAGTAGTAATGGACTAGCGGGAATGGCCCCGGGTTTGGATACGCAGTATTTT. The full variable domain, rest sourced from reference TRBV19 and TRBJ2-3, is DGGITQSPKYLFRKEGQNVTLSCEQNLNHDAMYWYRQDPGQGLRLIYYSQIVNDFQKGDIAEGYSVSREKKESFPLTVTSAQKNPTAFYLCASSNGLAGMAPGLDTQYFGPGTRLTVL.

The chain is built from TRBV7-9 and TRBJ2-4, with TRBD1 matching 10 bases. The V segment lost 2 bases and the J segment 6 bases; nucleotides outside the gene matches: 4. The CDR3 contains 15 residues. Germline V lookup: CDR1 SEHNR, CDR2 FQNEAQ (reference sequence). The CDR3 here is CASSLRTGGTNIQYF. CDR3 DNA sequence: TGTGCCAGCAGCTTACGGACAGGGGGGACAAACATTCAGTACTTC.

V is TRBV30 and J is TRBJ2-2, with unresolved D. V lost 0 bases, J lost 6 bases, and 11 bases lay in between. The CDR3 extends over 14 amino acids. The germline V gene encodes CDR1 GTSNPN and CDR2 SVGIG (reference sequence). CDR3: CAWSVVQFPGELFF. The CDR3 nucleotides read TGTGCCTGGAGTGTGGTACAGTTCCCCGGGGAGCTGTTTTTT.

About this clone itself: Other DNA sequences in the same sample also yield this CDR3. The rearrangement links TRBV27 to TRBJ2-7, with TRBD2 matching over 13 bases. Germline V gene data show CDR1 as MNHEY and CDR2 as SMNVEV (reference sequence). CDR3 length: 15 amino acids. The ends lost 3 bases at V and 5 bases at J; junction bases unmatched: 4. The CDR3 sequence is CASSLWTSGSHEQYF. The CDR3 DNA reads TGTGCCAGCAGTTTGTGGACTAGCGGGAGCCACGAGCAGTACTTC.

This sequence joins TRBV10-2 and TRBJ1-5; possibly TRBD1 for D (5 bases). This CDR3 has 14 residues. Germline V CDR1 and CDR2: WSHSY, SAAADI. Trimming removed 0 bases at V and 2 bases at J, with 5 bases between. The CDR3 here is CASSESRGNQPQHF. DNA for the CDR3: TGCGCCAGCAGTGAGTCCAGGGGCAATCAGCCCCAGCATTTT.

V gene TRBV7-9 combines with J gene TRBJ2-5; possible D gene TRBD1, 6 bases. Germline values: CDR1 SEHNR, CDR2 FQNEAQ (reference sequence). This CDR3 is built from 15 residues. Trimming left V 1 base short and J 5 bases short, with 14 bases between. The CDR3 protein is CASSLVYTGLETQYF. The DNA of the CDR3 is TGTGCCAGCAGCTTAGTATATACAGGGTTGGAGACCCAGTACTTC.

The chain has TRBV10-3 and TRBJ2-1, with TRBD2 matching over 11 bases. The CDR3 contains 15 residues. Looked up from germline, CDR1 is ENHRY and CDR2 is SYGVKD. V dropped 3 bases and J dropped 5; count of bases not matched to a gene: 3. CDR3 sequence reads: CAISESTSGDNEQFF. CDR3 DNA: TGTGCCATCAGTGAATCGACTAGCGGGGACAATGAGCAGTTCTTC.

This clone has just one count. The J gene is TRBJ2-7, the V gene TRBV28; unclear D gene. The CDR3 has 14 residues. Germline V gene lookup returns CDR1 MDHEN and CDR2 SYDVKM. Trimming shortened V by 5 bases and J by 3 bases, and 14 bases separated the two germline ends. The CDR3 region has the DNA TGTGCCAGCAGTAGCCAGGATCTCCTCTACGAGCAGTACTTC. The encoded protein is CASSSQDLLYEQYF.